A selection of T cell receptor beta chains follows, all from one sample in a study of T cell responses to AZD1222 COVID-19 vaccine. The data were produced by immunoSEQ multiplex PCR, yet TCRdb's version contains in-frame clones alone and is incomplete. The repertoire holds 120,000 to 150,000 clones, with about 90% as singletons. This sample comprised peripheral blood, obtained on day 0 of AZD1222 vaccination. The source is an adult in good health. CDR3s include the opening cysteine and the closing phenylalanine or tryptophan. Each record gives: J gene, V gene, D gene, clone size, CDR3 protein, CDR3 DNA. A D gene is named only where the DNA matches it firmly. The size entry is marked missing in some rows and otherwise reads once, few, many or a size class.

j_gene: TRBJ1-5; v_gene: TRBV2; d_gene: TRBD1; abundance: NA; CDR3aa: CASRGQGAVQPQHF; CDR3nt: TGTGCCAGCAGGGGACAGGGGGCGGTTCAGCCCCAGCATTTT
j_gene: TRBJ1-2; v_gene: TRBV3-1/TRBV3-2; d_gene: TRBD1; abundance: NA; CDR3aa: CASSQQGGADGYTF; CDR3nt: TGTGCCAGCAGCCAACAAGGGGGCGCGGATGGCTACACCTTC
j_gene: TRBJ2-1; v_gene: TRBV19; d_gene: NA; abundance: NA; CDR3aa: CASRPYTSSSYNEQFF; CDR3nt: TGTGCCAGTAGGCCTTATACTTCTTCCTCCTACAATGAGCAGTTCTTC
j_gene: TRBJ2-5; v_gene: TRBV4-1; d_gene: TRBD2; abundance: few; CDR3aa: CASSQAQAGGPGETQYF; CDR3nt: TGCGCCAGCAGCCAAGCCCAAGCGGGAGGGCCAGGGGAGACCCAGTACTTC
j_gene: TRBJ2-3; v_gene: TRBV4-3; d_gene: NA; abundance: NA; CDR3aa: CASSQERSNTQYF; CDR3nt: TGCGCCAGCAGCCAAGAACGGAGTAATACGCAGTATTTT
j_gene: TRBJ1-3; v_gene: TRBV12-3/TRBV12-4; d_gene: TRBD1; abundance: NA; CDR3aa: CASRETGGNTIYF; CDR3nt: TGTGCCAGCAGGGAGACAGGGGGAAACACCATATATTTT
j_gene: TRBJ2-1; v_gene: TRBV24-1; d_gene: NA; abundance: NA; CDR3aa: CATRDRVRKEQFF; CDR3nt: TGTGCCACCCGGGACCGGGTCAGGAAGGAGCAGTTCTTC
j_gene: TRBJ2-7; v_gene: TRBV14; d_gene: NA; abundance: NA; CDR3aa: CASSQMGRGSYEQYF; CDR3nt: TGTGCCAGCAGCCAAATGGGCAGGGGTTCCTACGAGCAGTACTTC
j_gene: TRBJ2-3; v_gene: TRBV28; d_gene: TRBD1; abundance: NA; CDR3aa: CATHRGLLDTQYF; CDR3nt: TGTGCCACCCACAGGGGGTTGTTAGATACGCAGTATTTT
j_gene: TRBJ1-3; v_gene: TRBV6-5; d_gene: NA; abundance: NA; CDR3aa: CASSYSGKIDGNTIYF; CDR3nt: TGTGCCAGCAGTTACTCCGGGAAGATAGATGGAAACACCATATATTTT
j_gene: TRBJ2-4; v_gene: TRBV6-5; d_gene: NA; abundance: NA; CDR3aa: CASSPTDKNIQYF; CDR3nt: TGTGCCAGCAGTCCGACAGACAAAAACATTCAGTACTTC
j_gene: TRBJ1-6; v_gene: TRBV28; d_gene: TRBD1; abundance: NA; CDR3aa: CASRLQQGRSPLHF; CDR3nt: TGTGCCAGCAGGCTCCAACAGGGGCGCTCACCCCTCCACTTT
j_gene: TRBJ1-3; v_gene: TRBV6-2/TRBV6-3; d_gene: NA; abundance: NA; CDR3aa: CASSGTASGNTIYF; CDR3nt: TGTGCCAGCAGCGGTACAGCCTCTGGAAACACCATATATTTT
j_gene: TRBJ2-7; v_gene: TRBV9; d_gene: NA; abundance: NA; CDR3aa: CASSVAGSPIKEQYF; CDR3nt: TGTGCCAGCAGCGTGGCCGGGTCTCCTATTAAAGAGCAGTACTTC
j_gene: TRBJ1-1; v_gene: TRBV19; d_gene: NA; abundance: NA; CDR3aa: CASSIMMNTEAFF; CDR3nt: TGTGCCAGTAGTATTATGATGAACACTGAAGCTTTCTTT
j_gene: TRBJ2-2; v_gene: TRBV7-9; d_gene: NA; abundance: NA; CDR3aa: CASSPIGGVRELFF; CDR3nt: TGTGCCAGCAGCCCCATAGGGGGGGTCCGGGAGCTGTTTTTT
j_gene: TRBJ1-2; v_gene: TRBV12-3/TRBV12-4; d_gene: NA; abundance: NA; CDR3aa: CASSSGPKDGYTF; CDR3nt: TGTGCCAGCAGTTCCGGGCCAAAAGATGGCTACACCTTC
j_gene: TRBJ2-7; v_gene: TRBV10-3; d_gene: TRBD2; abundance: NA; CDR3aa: CAISLLAGSGEQYF; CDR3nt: TGTGCCATCAGTTTACTAGCGGGATCGGGCGAGCAGTACTTC
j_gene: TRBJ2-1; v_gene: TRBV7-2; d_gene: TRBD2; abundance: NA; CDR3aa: CASAWTSGPYNEQFF; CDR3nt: TGTGCCAGCGCTTGGACTAGCGGGCCTTACAATGAGCAGTTCTTC
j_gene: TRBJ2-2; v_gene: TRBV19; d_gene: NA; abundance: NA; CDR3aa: CASSRGGLIGVAGELFF; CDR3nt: TGTGCCAGTAGTAGAGGGGGGCTAATCGGCGTGGCCGGGGAGCTGTTTTTT
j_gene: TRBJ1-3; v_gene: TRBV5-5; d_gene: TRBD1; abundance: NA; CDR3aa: CASSLLRGRSGNTIYF; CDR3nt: TGTGCCAGCAGCTTATTAAGGGGGCGTTCTGGAAACACCATATATTTT
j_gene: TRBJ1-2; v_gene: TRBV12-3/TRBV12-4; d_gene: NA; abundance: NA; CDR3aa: CASSFSGRDDYTF; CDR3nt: TGTGCCAGCAGTTTCTCCGGAAGGGATGACTACACCTTC
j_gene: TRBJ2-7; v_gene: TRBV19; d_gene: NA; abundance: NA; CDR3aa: CASSIALVAPYEQYF; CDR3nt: TGTGCCAGTAGTATAGCTTTGGTCGCACCCTACGAGCAGTACTTC
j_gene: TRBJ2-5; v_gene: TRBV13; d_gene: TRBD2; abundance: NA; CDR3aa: CASSLTVGASGGQETQYF; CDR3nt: TGTGCCAGCAGCCTAACGGTAGGGGCTAGCGGAGGGCAAGAGACCCAGTACTTC
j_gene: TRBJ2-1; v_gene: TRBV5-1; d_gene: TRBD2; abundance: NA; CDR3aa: CASSSGGPRYNEQFF; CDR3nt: TGCGCCAGCAGCTCGGGAGGGCCCAGGTACAATGAGCAGTTCTTC